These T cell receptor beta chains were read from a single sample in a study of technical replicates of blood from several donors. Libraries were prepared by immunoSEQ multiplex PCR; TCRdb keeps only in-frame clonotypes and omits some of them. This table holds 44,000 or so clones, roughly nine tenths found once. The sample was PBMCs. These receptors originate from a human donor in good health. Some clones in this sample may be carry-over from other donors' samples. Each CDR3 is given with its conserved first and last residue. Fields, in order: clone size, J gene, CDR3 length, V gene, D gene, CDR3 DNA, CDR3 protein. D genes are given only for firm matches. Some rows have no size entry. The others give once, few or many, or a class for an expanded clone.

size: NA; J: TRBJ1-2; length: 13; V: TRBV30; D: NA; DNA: TGTGCCTGGAGTGTACAAGGGCGGGGCGGCTACACCTTC; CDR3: CAWSVQGRGGYTF
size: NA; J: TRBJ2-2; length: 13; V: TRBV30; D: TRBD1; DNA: TGTGCCTGGCAAGGACAGGGCACCGGGGAGCTGTTTTTT; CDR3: CAWQGQGTGELFF
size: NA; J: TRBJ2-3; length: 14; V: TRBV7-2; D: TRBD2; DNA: TGTGCCAGCAGCCTGAGACTAGCGCTAGATACGCAGTATTTT; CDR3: CASSLRLALDTQYF
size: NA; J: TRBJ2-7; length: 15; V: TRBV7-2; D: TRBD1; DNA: TGTGCCAGCAGCCGTTGGACAGGGATAGGCTACGAGCAGTACTTC; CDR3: CASSRWTGIGYEQYF
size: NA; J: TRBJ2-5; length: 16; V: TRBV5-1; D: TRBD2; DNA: TGCGCCAGCTCCCTAGCGGGGGGTCTTTCCCAAGAGACCCAGTACTTC; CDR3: CASSLAGGLSQETQYF
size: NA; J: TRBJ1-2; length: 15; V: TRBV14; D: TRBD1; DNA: TGTGCCAGCAGCAGCGGACAGGGAGGGTACCATGGCTACACCTTC; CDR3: CASSSGQGGYHGYTF
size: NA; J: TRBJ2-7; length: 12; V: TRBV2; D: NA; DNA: TGTGCCAGCAGCCCCGGGGGATACGAGCAGTACTTC; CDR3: CASSPGGYEQYF
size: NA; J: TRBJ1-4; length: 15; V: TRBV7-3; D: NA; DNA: TGTGCCAGCAGCCAGGGGCTCGGGACTAATGAAAAACTGTTTTTT; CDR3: CASSQGLGTNEKLFF
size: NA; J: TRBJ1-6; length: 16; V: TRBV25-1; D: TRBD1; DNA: TGTGCCAGCAGAGGGGACAGGGCCCACTATAATTCACCCCTCCACTTT; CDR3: CASRGDRAHYNSPLHF
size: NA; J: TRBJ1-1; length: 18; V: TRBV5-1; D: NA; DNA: TGCGCCAGCAGCTTGAAGTCCGATAGGAGAGAAAAGAACACTGAAGCTTTCTTT; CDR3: CASSLKSDRREKNTEAFF
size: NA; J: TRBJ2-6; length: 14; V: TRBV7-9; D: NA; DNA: TGTGCCAGCAGCGGAGTGGCTGGGGCCAACGTCCTGACTTTC; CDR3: CASSGVAGANVLTF
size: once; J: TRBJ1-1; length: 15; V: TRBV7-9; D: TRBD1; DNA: TGTGCCAGCAGCTTAGGTCCAGGGGGGAACACTGAAGCTTTCTTT; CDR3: CASSLGPGGNTEAFF
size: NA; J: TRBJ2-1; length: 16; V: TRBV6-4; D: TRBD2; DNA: TGTGCCAGCAGTGAAATGGGACTAGCGGGAGTTAATGAGCAGTTCTTC; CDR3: CASSEMGLAGVNEQFF
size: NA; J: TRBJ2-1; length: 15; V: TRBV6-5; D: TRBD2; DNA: TGTGCCAGCAGTTCCTTAGCGGGGGCCTCGGGAGAGCAGTTCTTC; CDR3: CASSSLAGASGEQFF
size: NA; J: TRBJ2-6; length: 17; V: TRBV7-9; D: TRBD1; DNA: TGTGCCAGCAGCCTCCGGGACAGGGGGCTTGGGGCCAACGTCCTGACTTTC; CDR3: CASSLRDRGLGANVLTF
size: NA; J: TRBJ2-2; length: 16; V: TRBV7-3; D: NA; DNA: TGTGCCAGCAGCCCCCGGACTACCCGGGGACCCGGGGAGCTGTTTTTT; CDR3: CASSPRTTRGPGELFF
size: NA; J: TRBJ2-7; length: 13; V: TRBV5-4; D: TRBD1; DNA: TGTGCCAGCAGCCATGACAGGGACTACGAGCAGTACTTC; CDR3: CASSHDRDYEQYF
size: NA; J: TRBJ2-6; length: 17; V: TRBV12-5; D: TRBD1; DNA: TGTGCTAGTGGTTTGTCCCGGACAGGGGATGCCGCCAACGTCCTGACTTTC; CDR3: CASGLSRTGDAANVLTF
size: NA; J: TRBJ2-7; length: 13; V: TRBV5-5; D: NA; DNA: TGTGCCAGCAGCTTTGGGAGCTCCTACGAGCAGTACTTC; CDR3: CASSFGSSYEQYF
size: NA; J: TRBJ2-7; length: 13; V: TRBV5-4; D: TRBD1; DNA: TGTGCCAGCAGTTATGACAGGGGCCACGAGCAGTACTTC; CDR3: CASSYDRGHEQYF
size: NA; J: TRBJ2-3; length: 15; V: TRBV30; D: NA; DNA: TGTGCCTGGAGTAGTGGGCCGGGGGGCACAGATACGCAGTATTTT; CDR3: CAWSSGPGGTDTQYF
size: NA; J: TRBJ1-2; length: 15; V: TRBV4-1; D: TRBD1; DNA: TGCGCCAGCAGCCGTAACGACAGGGGGGTATATGGCTACACCTTC; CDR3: CASSRNDRGVYGYTF
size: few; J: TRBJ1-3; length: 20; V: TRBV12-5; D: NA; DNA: TGTGCTAGTGGTGCCCCGGGAAGACCTATCTCGGGCTATCCTGGAAACACCATATATTTT; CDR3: CASGAPGRPISGYPGNTIYF
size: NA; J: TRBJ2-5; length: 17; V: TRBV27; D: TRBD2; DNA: TGTGCCAGCAGTTTTAGGGGTGCGGGAGGGCCCTCAGAGACCCAGTACTTC; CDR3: CASSFRGAGGPSETQYF
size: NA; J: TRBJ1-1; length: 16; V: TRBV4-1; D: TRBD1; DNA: TGCGCCAGCAGCCAAGATCCAGGGGGCGTGGGCACTGAAGCTTTCTTT; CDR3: CASSQDPGGVGTEAFF
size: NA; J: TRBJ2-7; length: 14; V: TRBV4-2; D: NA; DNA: TGTGCCAGCAGCCAAGGAGGGCCCGGCTACGAGCAGTACTTC; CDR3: CASSQGGPGYEQYF
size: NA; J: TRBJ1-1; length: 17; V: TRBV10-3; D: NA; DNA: TGTGCCATCAGTGAGTCGGGAGGTGGGGCGACGAACACTGAAGCTTTCTTT; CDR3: CAISESGGGATNTEAFF
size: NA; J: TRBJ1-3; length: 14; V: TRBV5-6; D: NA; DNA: TGTGCCAGCAGCGCCGCGGGGGCAGGAAACACCATATATTTT; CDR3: CASSAAGAGNTIYF
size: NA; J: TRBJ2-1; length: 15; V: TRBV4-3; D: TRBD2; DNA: TGCGCCAGCAGCGAACTAGCGGGGGGGTACAATGAGCAGTTCTTC; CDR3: CASSELAGGYNEQFF
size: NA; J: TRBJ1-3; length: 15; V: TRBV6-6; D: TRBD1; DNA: TGTGCCAGCAGTTTGAAGGGGGCCCTTGGAAACACCATATATTTT; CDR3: CASSLKGALGNTIYF
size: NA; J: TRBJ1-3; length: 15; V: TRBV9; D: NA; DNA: TGTGCCAGCAGCGTAGAGGGGCAGGGAAAAAACACCATATATTTT; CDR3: CASSVEGQGKNTIYF
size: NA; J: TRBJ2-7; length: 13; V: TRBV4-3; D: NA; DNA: TGCGCCAGCAGCCAAGCCCAGGGCTACGAGCAGTACTTC; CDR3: CASSQAQGYEQYF
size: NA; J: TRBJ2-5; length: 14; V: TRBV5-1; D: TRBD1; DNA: TGCGCCAGCAGCTTGGCGGGCAGGGGGGAGACCCAGTACTTC; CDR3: CASSLAGRGETQYF
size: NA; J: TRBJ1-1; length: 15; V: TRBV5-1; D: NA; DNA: TGCGCCAGCAGCTTGGTCCCCCAGGGGCACACTGAAGCTTTCTTT; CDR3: CASSLVPQGHTEAFF
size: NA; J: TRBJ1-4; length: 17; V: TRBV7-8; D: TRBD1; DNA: TGTGCCAGCATCCTCGGGACAGCTAAACAAACTAATGAAAAACTGTTTTTT; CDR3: CASILGTAKQTNEKLFF
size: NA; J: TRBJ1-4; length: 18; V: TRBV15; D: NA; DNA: TGTGCCACCAGCAGAGCTACAGGTCGTTATTGGACTAATGAAAAACTGTTTTTT; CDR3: CATSRATGRYWTNEKLFF
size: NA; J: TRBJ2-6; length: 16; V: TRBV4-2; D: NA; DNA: TGTGCCAGCAGCCAAGATCGAGCGTCTGGGGCCAACGTCCTGACTTTC; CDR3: CASSQDRASGANVLTF
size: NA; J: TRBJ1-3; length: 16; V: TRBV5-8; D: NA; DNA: TGTGCCAGCAGCTTGGACGGAGTTTTCTCTGGAAACACCATATATTTT; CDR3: CASSLDGVFSGNTIYF
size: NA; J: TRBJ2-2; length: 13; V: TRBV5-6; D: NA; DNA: TGTGCCAGCAGCTCGCTAGCGAACGGGGAGCTGTTTTTT; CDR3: CASSSLANGELFF
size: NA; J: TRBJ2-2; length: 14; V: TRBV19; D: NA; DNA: TGTGCCAGTAGTCCCCCGGTTCACACCGGGGAGCTGTTTTTT; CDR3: CASSPPVHTGELFF
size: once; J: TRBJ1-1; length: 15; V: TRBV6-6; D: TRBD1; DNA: TGTGCCAGCAGTTTTTTACAGGGGGGACGGACTGAAGCTTTCTTT; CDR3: CASSFLQGGRTEAFF
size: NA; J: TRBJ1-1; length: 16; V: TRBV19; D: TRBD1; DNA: TGTGCCAGTAGTTTTTTTATGGACAGGGAATTAACCGTAGCTTTCTTT; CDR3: CASSFFMDRELTVAFF